This TCR beta chain was sequenced during a study of response to subunit inactivated influenza vaccine. Regarding the study as a whole: After each seasonal influenza vaccination, few new T cells are recruited, the authors suggested.

Germline CDR1 and CDR2: SGHVS and FQNEAQ. The ends were cut back, 5 bases at V and 5 bases at J, with 22 bases in the middle. The CDR3 length is 17 residues. This clonotype was counted ten times or more. What it binds is unknown. TCRdb re-called the RT-PCR reads with MiXCR, one entry per CDR3 protein. The repertoire holds approximately 500,000 distinct CDR3 sequences, with 10% to 15% as singletons. The source was PBMCs from blood, collected roughly 6 weeks after vaccination. The clonotype originates from a man aged 50 or older who received an inactivated influenza vaccine. V is TRBV7-8 and J is TRBJ1-5, with a possible D match to TRBD1 (6 bases). The CDR3 spells CASSPGFVGQGYQPQHF. The CDR3, as DNA: TGTGCCAGCAGCCCAGGGTTCGTTGGGCAGGGGTATCAGCCCCAGCATTTT.